The following is a T cell receptor beta chain sequence with its context. The target antigen is unknown. The PCR made use of 60 Vbeta and 13 Jbeta primers. The assay was immunoSEQ multiplex PCR, and TCRdb's table has in-frame clones only and misses some. The table includes about 160,000 clones, approximately 77% detected once. These data come from a study of cytomegalovirus exposure and HLA in healthy donors. Study results and limitations: The investigators catalogued 150 to 200 TCR beta chains as cytomegalovirus-associated. Data from an earlier analysis indicated that most TCR beta V segments were productive either about 87% or about 30% of the time. When the data were analyzed later, several of the most significant clusters appeared to be linked to common viral pathogens. The classifier reportedly diagnosed cytomegalovirus status with high specificity and sensitivity.

The CDR3 consists of 13 residues. CDR1 LNHDA and CDR2 SQIVND come from the germline V gene (reference sequence). V was shortened by 5 bases and J by 6 bases, with 13 bases between the two germline ends. The sequence was obtained from a man aged 25-45 years in good health and CMV-seropositive. J is TRBJ1-1 and V is TRBV19; tentatively, D is TRBD1 (5 bases). Sequencing input: PBMCs. CDR3 sequence: CASSPGGSAEAFF. Here the CDR3 DNA reads TGTGCCAGTAGTCCGGGGGGGTCGGCTGAAGCTTTCTTT.